This is a list of T cell receptor beta chains from one sample in a study of T-cell memory formation after mild COVID-19. TCRdb used MiXCR to reprocess the 5' RACE reads, holding one entry per CDR3 protein. The table lists tens of thousands of distinct CDR3 sequences, roughly an eighth of them singletons, with almost 25% in the top ten. Sequences were obtained from PBMCs or a T cell subset sorted from them (not recorded which). These receptors were taken from a man aged 18 to 35 who had mild COVID-19 (a few samples of this study predate the infection). Cell type and time point are not known. CDR3s include the opening cysteine and the closing phenylalanine or tryptophan. Each record gives: D gene, J gene, clone size, V gene, CDR3 protein, CDR3 DNA. A D gene is named only where the DNA matches it firmly. Clone size is given for some rows only: seen once, a few or many times, or a class if the clone is expanded.

D gene: .; J gene: TRBJ2-3; clone size: .; V gene: TRBV7-8; CDR3 protein: CASSLTVRGRRDTQYF; CDR3 DNA: TGTGCCAGCAGCTTAACCGTTCGGGGGCGAAGAGATACGCAGTATTTT
D gene: .; J gene: TRBJ2-7; clone size: .; V gene: TRBV5-1; CDR3 protein: CASKARYEQYF; CDR3 DNA: TGCGCCAGCAAGGCCCGCTACGAGCAGTACTTC
D gene: .; J gene: TRBJ2-2; clone size: many; V gene: TRBV6-5; CDR3 protein: CASKHQNTGELFF; CDR3 DNA: TGTGCCAGCAAACACCAGAACACCGGGGAGCTGTTTTTT
D gene: .; J gene: TRBJ2-5; clone size: many; V gene: TRBV5-1; CDR3 protein: CASSQAGEETQYF; CDR3 DNA: TGCGCCAGCAGTCAAGCGGGTGAAGAGACCCAGTACTTC
D gene: TRBD2; J gene: TRBJ2-2; clone size: .; V gene: TRBV7-2; CDR3 protein: CASSLSSGGTGELFF; CDR3 DNA: TGTGCCAGCAGCTTATCTAGCGGGGGGACCGGGGAGCTGTTTTTT
D gene: .; J gene: TRBJ2-2; clone size: many; V gene: TRBV10-3; CDR3 protein: CASRGADAGELFF; CDR3 DNA: TGTGCCAGTCGGGGGGCCGACGCCGGGGAGCTGTTTTTT
D gene: .; J gene: TRBJ1-6; clone size: .; V gene: TRBV7-2; CDR3 protein: CASSPRSRGDNSPLHF; CDR3 DNA: TGTGCCAGCAGCCCCCGCTCGAGGGGGGACAATTCACCCCTCCACTTT
D gene: .; J gene: TRBJ2-3; clone size: many; V gene: TRBV29-1; CDR3 protein: CSVEDARLMATDTQYF; CDR3 DNA: TGCAGCGTTGAAGATGCCAGGCTGATGGCCACAGATACGCAGTATTTT
D gene: .; J gene: TRBJ1-1; clone size: few; V gene: TRBV6-5; CDR3 protein: CASSRRVNTEAFF; CDR3 DNA: TGTGCCAGCAGCCGCCGGGTGAACACTGAAGCTTTCTTT
D gene: .; J gene: TRBJ1-2; clone size: few; V gene: TRBV20-1; CDR3 protein: CSARVPREDYYGYTF; CDR3 DNA: TGCAGTGCTAGAGTCCCCAGGGAGGACTACTATGGCTACACCTTC
D gene: .; J gene: TRBJ2-5; clone size: medium-sized; V gene: TRBV12-3/TRBV12-4; CDR3 protein: CASSSPVETQYF; CDR3 DNA: TGTGCCAGCAGCTCCCCAGTGGAGACCCAGTACTTC
D gene: TRBD1; J gene: TRBJ1-4; clone size: .; V gene: TRBV7-2; CDR3 protein: CASRLQGAANEKLFF; CDR3 DNA: TGTGCCAGCAGACTCCAGGGGGCTGCTAATGAAAAACTGTTTTTT
D gene: TRBD1; J gene: TRBJ1-1; clone size: few; V gene: TRBV6-5; CDR3 protein: CASSLDRGPTEAFF; CDR3 DNA: TGTGCCAGCAGTCTCGACAGGGGGCCGACTGAAGCTTTCTTT
D gene: .; J gene: TRBJ2-1; clone size: few; V gene: TRBV7-8; CDR3 protein: CASSASRDTNYNEQFF; CDR3 DNA: TGTGCCAGCAGCGCTAGCCGGGACACGAACTACAATGAGCAGTTCTTC
D gene: TRBD1; J gene: TRBJ1-1; clone size: few; V gene: TRBV5-1; CDR3 protein: CASSRQGAEAFF; CDR3 DNA: TGCGCCAGCAGCAGACAGGGGGCTGAAGCTTTCTTT
D gene: .; J gene: TRBJ2-7; clone size: few; V gene: TRBV10-1; CDR3 protein: CASSRDTSLVEQYF; CDR3 DNA: TGCGCCAGCAGTCGGGACACCTCCCTCGTCGAGCAGTACTTC
D gene: .; J gene: TRBJ2-3; clone size: few; V gene: TRBV6-2/TRBV6-3; CDR3 protein: CASSYSRSGPTDTQYF; CDR3 DNA: TGTGCCAGCAGTTACTCACGTAGCGGACCCACAGATACGCAGTATTTT
D gene: .; J gene: TRBJ2-7; clone size: few; V gene: TRBV5-1; CDR3 protein: CASSSLTDPGNEQYF; CDR3 DNA: TGCGCCAGCAGCTCATTGACTGACCCAGGGAACGAGCAGTACTTC
D gene: .; J gene: TRBJ2-5; clone size: .; V gene: TRBV18; CDR3 protein: CASSPKDAVQETQYF; CDR3 DNA: TGTGCCAGCTCACCAAAGGACGCCGTCCAAGAGACCCAGTACTTC
D gene: .; J gene: TRBJ1-1; clone size: .; V gene: TRBV19; CDR3 protein: CASISTETNTEAFF; CDR3 DNA: TGTGCCAGTATTAGCACCGAGACGAACACTGAAGCTTTCTTT
D gene: .; J gene: TRBJ2-3; clone size: few; V gene: TRBV7-2; CDR3 protein: CASSSEPGYDTQYF; CDR3 DNA: TGTGCCAGCAGCTCTGAACCGGGGTATGATACGCAGTATTTT
D gene: .; J gene: TRBJ2-2; clone size: .; V gene: TRBV5-1; CDR3 protein: CASSPGAGMGTGELFF; CDR3 DNA: TGCGCCAGCAGCCCCGGTGCAGGGATGGGGACCGGGGAGCTGTTTTTT
D gene: .; J gene: TRBJ2-5; clone size: few; V gene: TRBV28; CDR3 protein: CASSLLSGRGVQRKTQYF; CDR3 DNA: TGTGCCAGCAGTTTATTGAGCGGTCGGGGAGTACAAAGGAAGACCCAGTACTTC
D gene: .; J gene: TRBJ1-4; clone size: .; V gene: TRBV2; CDR3 protein: CASSDWGLGAQDEKLFF; CDR3 DNA: TGTGCCAGCAGTGATTGGGGATTGGGGGCGCAGGATGAAAAACTGTTTTTT